This T cell receptor (beta chain) appears in the sequencing data of a study of OX40 agonist ivuxolimab in advanced cancers. With respect to the entire study: Ivuxolimab, which targeted the costimulatory receptor OX40 (CD134), was an agonistic, fully human IgG2 monoclonal antibody. Intravenous ivuxolimab was administered to patients every 2 weeks at six dose levels: 0.01, 0.1, 0.3, 1.5, 3 and 10 mg/kg. Patients were allowed to have had prior anti-PD-1, anti-PD-L1 or anti-CTLA-4 therapy, and roughly 40% of the dose-escalation patients had previously received checkpoint inhibitors. Among the roughly 50 dose-escalation patients, around 20 had hepatocellular carcinoma, approximately 15 melanoma, 9 renal cell carcinoma and 9 head and neck cancer. The paper describes the monotherapy dose-escalation part (N ≈ 49 patients) of the phase I trial of ivuxolimab. The point of sequencing TCRbeta in the periphery was to test whether ivuxolimab changed TCR sequence diversity and drove clonal T-cell expansion. The dose-escalation cohort was approximately 83% male with a mean age of about 60 years, ranging from about 23 to 85. Three dose-escalation patients achieved partial responses, one with hepatocellular carcinoma and two with cutaneous melanoma. Broad study findings and their caveats: At doses of 0.1 to 3.0 mg/kg, clonal expansion of both CD4+ and CD8+ T cells in blood was seen between baseline and week 6. Low levels of normalized T-cell clonal expansion were also shown by some nonresponding patients. On average, CD8+ T cells showed more expanded clones than CD4+ T cells after ivuxolimab. In the 0.1-3.0 mg/kg groups, partial responders had among the lowest normalized peripheral clonal expansion, particularly in CD8+ T cells. The antigen specificity of the clonally expanded peripheral T cells was not determined.

With regard to this clone: What antigen it recognizes has not been identified. Per-base qualities were not stored, and no clone one base away is much larger.

Patients with autoimmune disease history or receiving systemic immunosuppression were excluded from the trial. Peripheral blood for TCR sequencing was collected from all dose cohorts at baseline, on cycle 4 day 1, and on cycle 7 day 1. The samples were taken from a phase I, first-in-human, multicenter, open-label dose-escalation trial of ivuxolimab. Adults with locally advanced or metastatic melanoma, renal cell carcinoma, hepatocellular carcinoma or head and neck squamous cell carcinoma were enrolled in the trial. CD4+ and CD8+ T cells were sorted separately from peripheral blood before TCR sequencing. From a lookup of the germline V gene, CDR1 and CDR2 are SGHRS and YFSETQ. The V end loses 0 bases and the J end loses 0 bases, and a stretch of 9 bases separates them. There are 15 amino acids in the CDR3, from cysteine to phenylalanine inclusive. Only the CDR3 part of the read is kept: 45 bases, read in frame from the first base.

For sequencing of the TCRbeta CDR3 region, genomic DNA was extracted from the sorted cells. The immunoSEQ Assay was used to sequence the TCRbeta CDR3 regions. The immuneACCESS repertoire file appears here via TCRdb, limited to in-frame rearrangements. These files lack a portion of the clones; in checked studies, under half of the deficit traces to unresolved V genes, and the cause of the others is not known. This sample comprises tens of thousands of clones, more than 65% of them detected only once. The ten largest account for around 4.5% of the sample. The starting material was CD4+ or CD8+ T cells sorted from blood, obtained in a trial of the OX40 agonist ivuxolimab. The rearranged segments are TRBV5-1 and TRBJ1-1; a weak D assignment points to TRBD1 (5 bases agree). The receptor's source is an adult with an advanced solid tumor such as melanoma, head and neck, liver or kidney cancer. In nucleotides, the sequence is TGCGCCAGCAGCTTGGGACAGACCATGAACACTGAAGCTTTCTTT. Protein translation: CASSLGQTMNTEAFF.